This is a list of T cell receptor beta chains from one sample in a study of cytomegalovirus exposure and HLA in healthy donors. Clones were sequenced by immunoSEQ multiplex PCR, and TCRdb holds only the in-frame ones, with some missing. The profile shows more than 95,000 clones, just under 80% of them singletons. Material: PBMCs. The receptors shown here come from a male donor in good health and CMV-seronegative. Each CDR3 is given without its conserved first and last residue. The D gene is left open where the match is weak. Size is omitted from some rows. Given values are once, few, many or a class for expanded clones.

J gene: TRBJ1-1; D gene: .; clone size: .; V gene: TRBV27; CDR3 protein: ASSLFGDTGEAF
J gene: TRBJ1-1; D gene: TRBD1; clone size: .; V gene: TRBV7-9; CDR3 protein: ASSFWGTGGGTEAF
J gene: TRBJ2-1; D gene: TRBD1; clone size: .; V gene: TRBV4-2; CDR3 protein: ASSQGTGAYGEQF
J gene: TRBJ2-1; D gene: TRBD2; clone size: .; V gene: TRBV19; CDR3 protein: ASSMLAGVYNEQF
J gene: TRBJ1-1; D gene: TRBD1; clone size: once; V gene: TRBV7-2; CDR3 protein: ASSSGQGWTEAF
J gene: TRBJ2-7; D gene: TRBD2; clone size: .; V gene: TRBV5-4; CDR3 protein: ASSLLAGADEQY
J gene: TRBJ2-3; D gene: TRBD2; clone size: once; V gene: TRBV2; CDR3 protein: ASSDSALAGSSSTDTQY
J gene: TRBJ2-5; D gene: .; clone size: .; V gene: TRBV6-1; CDR3 protein: ASREGETQY
J gene: TRBJ1-1; D gene: .; clone size: .; V gene: TRBV18; CDR3 protein: ASSPPGQGPAPAF
J gene: TRBJ2-7; D gene: TRBD1; clone size: .; V gene: TRBV10-2; CDR3 protein: ASRRDRAYEQY
J gene: TRBJ1-1; D gene: TRBD1; clone size: .; V gene: TRBV7-9; CDR3 protein: ASSLTGGNTEAF
J gene: TRBJ2-3; D gene: .; clone size: .; V gene: TRBV13; CDR3 protein: ASSLGRGEGTQY
J gene: TRBJ1-1; D gene: TRBD1; clone size: .; V gene: TRBV5-4; CDR3 protein: SSSLGTGPNTEAF
J gene: TRBJ1-5; D gene: .; clone size: few; V gene: TRBV25-1; CDR3 protein: ASSEAGNNQPQH
J gene: TRBJ1-6; D gene: TRBD1; clone size: .; V gene: TRBV5-1; CDR3 protein: ASSLKGQGGSPLH
J gene: TRBJ2-1; D gene: .; clone size: .; V gene: TRBV9; CDR3 protein: ASSEDSGRSYNEQF
J gene: TRBJ1-6; D gene: .; clone size: once; V gene: TRBV19; CDR3 protein: ASSSTLQALH
J gene: TRBJ2-1; D gene: .; clone size: .; V gene: TRBV30; CDR3 protein: AWSTPNYNEQF
J gene: TRBJ2-1; D gene: .; clone size: .; V gene: TRBV7-8; CDR3 protein: ASSPSVSSYNEQF
J gene: TRBJ1-2; D gene: .; clone size: .; V gene: TRBV11-2; CDR3 protein: ASSLGQTTINYGYT
J gene: TRBJ1-5; D gene: .; clone size: .; V gene: TRBV7-9; CDR3 protein: ASSLGQDYQPQH
J gene: TRBJ2-3; D gene: TRBD1; clone size: .; V gene: TRBV19; CDR3 protein: ATSGQGSSTDTQY
J gene: TRBJ1-2; D gene: .; clone size: .; V gene: TRBV5-8; CDR3 protein: ASSLRQGLSNYGYT
J gene: TRBJ1-1; D gene: .; clone size: few; V gene: TRBV7-9; CDR3 protein: ASSSLRAEAF
J gene: TRBJ2-7; D gene: .; clone size: .; V gene: TRBV10-3; CDR3 protein: AISGQSWVDEQY
J gene: TRBJ1-1; D gene: .; clone size: .; V gene: TRBV18; CDR3 protein: ASVIQGSNTEAF
J gene: TRBJ1-5; D gene: .; clone size: .; V gene: TRBV27; CDR3 protein: ASSPPGGQPQH
J gene: TRBJ1-2; D gene: .; clone size: few; V gene: TRBV5-1; CDR3 protein: ASSAPGYGGYT
J gene: TRBJ1-2; D gene: TRBD1; clone size: few; V gene: TRBV27; CDR3 protein: ASSLGQGNYGYT
J gene: TRBJ2-3; D gene: .; clone size: .; V gene: TRBV7-3; CDR3 protein: ASSLTQAPDTQY
J gene: TRBJ2-1; D gene: .; clone size: few; V gene: TRBV6-4; CDR3 protein: ASSDSRWGESNEQF
J gene: TRBJ2-3; D gene: .; clone size: .; V gene: TRBV5-1; CDR3 protein: ASKAGTGTDTQY
J gene: TRBJ2-7; D gene: .; clone size: few; V gene: TRBV2; CDR3 protein: ASSETGHEQY
J gene: TRBJ2-2; D gene: TRBD2; clone size: .; V gene: TRBV11-3; CDR3 protein: ASSPWGGNNTGELF
J gene: TRBJ1-6; D gene: .; clone size: .; V gene: TRBV5-1; CDR3 protein: ASSLSRDSPLH
J gene: TRBJ1-1; D gene: .; clone size: once; V gene: TRBV6-1; CDR3 protein: ASKIYRDTEAF
J gene: TRBJ2-3; D gene: TRBD2; clone size: .; V gene: TRBV4-2; CDR3 protein: ASSQNSGRMDTQY
J gene: TRBJ2-1; D gene: TRBD2; clone size: few; V gene: TRBV4-1; CDR3 protein: ASSLTSVHEQF
J gene: TRBJ2-7; D gene: TRBD2; clone size: once; V gene: TRBV7-2; CDR3 protein: ASSGLAGGTEQY
J gene: TRBJ2-5; D gene: .; clone size: .; V gene: TRBV5-4; CDR3 protein: ASSSEPGQETQY
J gene: TRBJ1-1; D gene: TRBD1; clone size: .; V gene: TRBV7-2; CDR3 protein: ASSYPPGQRSNTEAF
J gene: TRBJ2-5; D gene: TRBD2; clone size: .; V gene: TRBV12-5; CDR3 protein: ASGPGRTSGREETQY
J gene: TRBJ1-1; D gene: .; clone size: .; V gene: TRBV30; CDR3 protein: AWSGRGGSTEAF
J gene: TRBJ2-5; D gene: .; clone size: .; V gene: TRBV6-1; CDR3 protein: ASSRPGHKETQY
J gene: TRBJ2-3; D gene: .; clone size: .; V gene: TRBV18; CDR3 protein: ASSPRGSTDTQY
J gene: TRBJ2-7; D gene: TRBD1; clone size: .; V gene: TRBV28; CDR3 protein: ASSRDRPYEQY
J gene: TRBJ2-2; D gene: TRBD2; clone size: once; V gene: TRBV6-6; CDR3 protein: ASRSAGGSGELF
J gene: TRBJ2-3; D gene: TRBD2; clone size: few; V gene: TRBV6-6; CDR3 protein: ASRRGSRTDTQY
J gene: TRBJ2-7; D gene: .; clone size: .; V gene: TRBV20-1; CDR3 protein: SAREVEGQY
J gene: TRBJ2-5; D gene: TRBD2; clone size: .; V gene: TRBV4-2; CDR3 protein: ASSHLSEAGGQETQY
J gene: TRBJ2-7; D gene: .; clone size: .; V gene: TRBV18; CDR3 protein: ASSRSGGYEQY
J gene: TRBJ2-1; D gene: .; clone size: .; V gene: TRBV20-1; CDR3 protein: SARGPGEQF
J gene: TRBJ1-2; D gene: TRBD1; clone size: .; V gene: TRBV7-9; CDR3 protein: ASSINGPGTAERNYGYT
J gene: TRBJ1-4; D gene: .; clone size: .; V gene: TRBV7-2; CDR3 protein: ASSFLGVEKLF
J gene: TRBJ1-3; D gene: .; clone size: .; V gene: TRBV7-9; CDR3 protein: SSEILQQLGSGNTIY
J gene: TRBJ2-5; D gene: TRBD2; clone size: .; V gene: TRBV28; CDR3 protein: ASSLGLAGRETQY
J gene: TRBJ1-2; D gene: .; clone size: .; V gene: TRBV4-1; CDR3 protein: ASPEGVWYGYT
J gene: TRBJ1-1; D gene: TRBD1; clone size: .; V gene: TRBV6-6; CDR3 protein: ASTSSGGETEAF
J gene: TRBJ2-1; D gene: .; clone size: .; V gene: TRBV4-2; CDR3 protein: ASSQGGLDYNEQF